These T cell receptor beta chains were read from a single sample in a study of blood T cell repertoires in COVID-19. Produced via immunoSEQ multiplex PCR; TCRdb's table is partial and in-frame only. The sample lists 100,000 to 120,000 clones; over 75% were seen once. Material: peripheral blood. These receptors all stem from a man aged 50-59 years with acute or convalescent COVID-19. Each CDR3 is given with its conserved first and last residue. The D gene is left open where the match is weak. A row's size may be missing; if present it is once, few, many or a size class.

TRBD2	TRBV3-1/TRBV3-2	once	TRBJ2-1	TGTGCCAGCAGCCAAGACCTTAGCGGGAGGGGTTACAATGAGCAGTTCTTC	CASSQDLSGRGYNEQFF
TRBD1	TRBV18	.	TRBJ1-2	TGTGCCAGCTCACCTCCGACAGGGAATGGCTACACCTTC	CASSPPTGNGYTF
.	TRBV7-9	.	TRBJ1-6	TGTGCCAGCACTCGTGATAATTCACCCCTCCACTTT	CASTRDNSPLHF
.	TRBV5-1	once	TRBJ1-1	TGCGCCAGCAGCTTGACAGGAGTTAATGAAGCTTTCTTT	CASSLTGVNEAFF
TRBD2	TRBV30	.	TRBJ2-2	TGTGCCTGGAGAGTAGCGGGGGTTAACACCGGGGAGCTGTTTTTT	CAWRVAGVNTGELFF
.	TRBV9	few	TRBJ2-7	TGTGCCAGCAGCTTTGGTGGGGACTCCGCCTACGAGCAGTACTTC	CASSFGGDSAYEQYF
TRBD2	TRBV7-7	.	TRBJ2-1	TGTGCTAGCAGCACCGGGACTAGCGGGAGTCCCGATGAGCAGTTCTTC	CASSTGTSGSPDEQFF
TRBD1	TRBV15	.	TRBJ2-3	TGTGCCACCAGCACCGGGCAGGGGGCGGATACGCAGTATTTT	CATSTGQGADTQYF
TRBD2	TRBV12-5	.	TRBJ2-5	TGTGCTAGTGGTTTGGCTAGACTAGCGGGAGGACAAGAGACCCAGTACTTC	CASGLARLAGGQETQYF
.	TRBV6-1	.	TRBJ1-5	TGTGCCAGCAGTGACGCAGGGGCTTCCCAGCATTTT	CASSDAGASQHF
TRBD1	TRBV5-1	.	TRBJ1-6	TGCGCCAGCAGCTTTAAGTACAGGGGAAAGGATTCACCCCTCCACTTT	CASSFKYRGKDSPLHF
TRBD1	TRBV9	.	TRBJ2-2	TGTGCCAGCAGTGTCAAAGGGACAGGGAACACCGGGGAGCTGTTTTTT	CASSVKGTGNTGELFF
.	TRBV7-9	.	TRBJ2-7	TGTGCCAGCAGCTTTGGAGGGGCCAACTCCTACGAGCAGTACTTC	CASSFGGANSYEQYF
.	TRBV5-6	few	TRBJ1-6	TGTGCCAGCAGCTTTTATATAGGCAGGGGAAACTCACCCCTCCACTTT	CASSFYIGRGNSPLHF
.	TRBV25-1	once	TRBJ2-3	TGTGCCAGCAGTGTAAACCCAGGGGCCCGAGTTACAGATACGCAGTATTTT	CASSVNPGARVTDTQYF
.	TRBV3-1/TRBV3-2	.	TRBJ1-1	TGTGCCAGCAGCCGGGGGCTGAACACTGAAGCTTTCTTT	CASSRGLNTEAFF
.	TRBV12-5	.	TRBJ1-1	TGTGCTAGTGGTGAAAAAGGGGGGGTCACTGAAGCTTTCTTT	CASGEKGGVTEAFF
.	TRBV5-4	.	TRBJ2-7	TGTGCCAGCAGTCGGGACATTTACGAGCAGTACTTC	CASSRDIYEQYF
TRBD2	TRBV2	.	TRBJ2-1	TGTGCCAGCAGGGTGACTAGCGGGAGGGGGAATGAGCAGTTCTTC	CASRVTSGRGNEQFF
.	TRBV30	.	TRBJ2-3	TGTGCCTGGAGGTGGAAGGGGGACCCAGATACGCAGTATTTT	CAWRWKGDPDTQYF
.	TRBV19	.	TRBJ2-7	TGTGCCAGTAGTATGGGCCCGGAATACGCCTACGAGCAGTACTTC	CASSMGPEYAYEQYF
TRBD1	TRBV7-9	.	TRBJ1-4	TGTGCCAGCAGCAAAGAGGGACAGGGGGTGGCTAATGAAAAACTGTTTTTT	CASSKEGQGVANEKLFF
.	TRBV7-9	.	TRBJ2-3	TGTGCCAGCAGCTCGAGGGGGGGCCGCACAGATACGCAGTATTTT	CASSSRGGRTDTQYF
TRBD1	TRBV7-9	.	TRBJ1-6	TGTGCCAGCAGCGGGAGACAGGGGCGAAATTCACCCCTCCACTTT	CASSGRQGRNSPLHF
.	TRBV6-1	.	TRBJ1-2	TGTGCCAGCAGTGATAGTCAGGGAGGGGGCTACACCTTC	CASSDSQGGGYTF
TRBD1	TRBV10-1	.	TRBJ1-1	TGCGCCAGCATCGGGACAGGGGCCCCGAACACTGAAGCTTTCTTT	CASIGTGAPNTEAFF
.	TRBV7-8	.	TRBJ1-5	TGTGCCAGCAGCTTTGAGGGAAATCAGCCCCAGCATTTT	CASSFEGNQPQHF
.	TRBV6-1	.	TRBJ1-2	TGTGCCAGCAGTGACGGGCAGGGAGGCCCAGATGGCTACACCTTC	CASSDGQGGPDGYTF
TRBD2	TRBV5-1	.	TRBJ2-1	TGCGCCAGCAGCTTGTGGCTAGCGGGGGGGCTGTACAATGAGCAGTTCTTC	CASSLWLAGGLYNEQFF
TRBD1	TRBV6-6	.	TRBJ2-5	TGTGCCAGCAGTCGACCACAAACGACAGGGGTCGAGACCCAGTACTTC	CASSRPQTTGVETQYF
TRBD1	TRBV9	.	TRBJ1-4	TGTGCCAGCAGCACCGGGACAGGGGGCGCAGGGGAAAAACTGTTTTTT	CASSTGTGGAGEKLFF
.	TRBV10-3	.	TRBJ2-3	TGTGCCATCAGTGGCCGAGACAGGTCGGGCCCGCAGTATTTT	CAISGRDRSGPQYF
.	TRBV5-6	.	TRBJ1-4	TGTGCCAGCAGACCGACAGGCCCTAATGAAAAACTGTTTTTT	CASRPTGPNEKLFF